These 18 T cell receptor beta chains came from one sample sequenced in a study of shared clonotypes between healthy human individuals. Generated by immunoSEQ multiplex PCR, the TCRdb table keeps only in-frame clones and is missing some. This table has 950,000 to 1,300,000 clones, approximately 68% appearing once. The sequenced sample was memory CD4+ T cells sorted from blood. As to subset: CD45RA-negative fraction. These receptors were collected from a man aged 18-30 years in good health.

V is TRBV30 and J is TRBJ1-2, with 8 bases that match TRBD1. There are 13 residues in the CDR3. V lost 4 bases and J lost 4; bases outside the gene matches: 5. The germline CDR1 and CDR2 sequences are GTSNPN and SVGIG (reference sequence). The DNA of the CDR3 is TGTGCCTGGACTGGGACAGGAATCTATGGCTACACCTTC. Translating it yields CAWTGTGIYGYTF.

The DNA for the CDR3 is TGTGCCAGCAGTGCCGGGACAATAAAGAACACTGAAGCTTTCTTT. Its protein is CASSAGTIKNTEAFF. The gene calls are TRBV6-5 and TRBJ1-1; perhaps TRBD1 as D (6 bases). With 5 bases removed from V and 1 base from J, the gap between germline ends came to 14 bases. Germline CDR1 and CDR2: MNHEY and SVGAGI. This CDR3 is 15 amino acids long.

V and J are TRBV10-1 and TRBJ1-1; possible D gene TRBD1, 6 bases. CDR1 and CDR2 from the germline V gene are WNHNN and SYGVQD (reference sequence). V was cut by 1 base and J by 5 bases, with 8 bases left in between. The CDR3 is 13 residues long. CDR3 in DNA: TGCGCCAGCAGTGAGTTGGGGGCAACTGAAGCTTTCTTT. Protein sequence: CASSELGATEAFF.

The V gene is TRBV7-6, the J gene TRBJ2-1, with a weak D call TRBD1 (6 bases). Trimming took 0 bases from V and 0 from J, leaving 9 bases between them. Per germline, CDR1 SGHVS and CDR2 FNYEAQ. This CDR3 is 16 amino acids long. The CDR3 bases are TGTGCCAGCAGCTTAGCAAGAGGGGGCTCCTACAATGAGCAGTTCTTC. Its translation: CASSLARGGSYNEQFF.

The chain carries TRBV6-1 and TRBJ2-1; 12 bases fit TRBD2. The CDR3 runs to 13 residues. The V gene end was trimmed by 6 bases and the J gene end by 9 bases; junction bases not matched to a gene: 3. Germline V gives CDR1 MNHNS, CDR2 SASEGT. The CDR3 loop is CASRTSGSAEQFF. The DNA of the CDR3 is TGTGCCAGCAGGACTAGCGGGAGCGCTGAGCAGTTCTTC.

With respect to this clone: A far larger clone differs by one base, so this is likely a read error. The same CDR3 arises from other DNA sequences in this sample as well. The chain is built from TRBV5-8 and TRBJ1-3; tentatively, D is TRBD1 (6 bases). Germline V gene sequence: CDR1 SGHTS, CDR2 YDEGEE. The CDR3 totals 14 residues. The CDR3 coding sequence is TGTGCTAGCAGCTACAGGGATTCTGGAAACACCATATATTTT. Protein sequence: CASSYRDSGNTIYF. The whole variable domain, remainder taken from reference TRBV5-8 and TRBJ1-3, is EAGVTQSPTHLIKTRGQQATLRCSPISGHTSVYWYQQALGLGLQFLLWYDEGEERNRGNFPPRFSGRQFPNYSSELNVNALELEDSALYLCASSYRDSGNTIYFGEGSWLTVV.

The chain recombines TRBV5-6 with TRBJ1-3; weak D call: TRBD1 (5 bases). The V end was cut by 1 base, the J end by 2 bases, with 7 bases between. The CDR3 sequence is 14 residues long. CDR1 and CDR2 (germline): SGHDT, YYEEEE. CDR3 DNA sequence: TGTGCCAGCAGCTTGAGGACACCTGGAAACACCATATATTTT. This encodes CASSLRTPGNTIYF.

V usage is TRBV18 and J usage is TRBJ2-2; D call uncertain. Trimming pared 5 bases from V and 7 bases from J, leaving 8 bases between. There are 12 residues in the CDR3. Germline V CDR1 and CDR2: KGHSH, LQKENI. CDR3 protein: CASSKDHGELFF. In nucleotides, the CDR3 is TGTGCCAGCTCAAAGGATCACGGGGAGCTGTTTTTT.

CDR3 loop: CASSSVRQGLVREQYF. The CDR3, as DNA: TGTGCCAGCAGTTCGGTCAGACAGGGACTCGTCCGGGAGCAGTACTTC. J is TRBJ2-7 and V is TRBV28; D possibly corresponds to TRBD1 (7 bases). CDR1 MDHEN and CDR2 SYDVKM come from the germline V gene. This CDR3 spans 16 amino acids. Trimming shortened V by 4 bases and J by 7 bases, and 23 bases separated the two germline ends.

This clone was found a few times. The chain links TRBV7-9 to TRBJ2-2; TRBD2 is a possible D gene (5 bases). The germline gives CDR1 SEHNR, CDR2 FQNEAQ (reference sequence). Between the trimmed V and J ends, which lost 5 bases and 4 bases, there was a span of 14 bases. CDR3 length equals 15 residues. The CDR3 reads CASSPEKAGTGELFF. CDR3 nucleotide sequence: TGTGCCAGCAGCCCTGAGAAGGCGGGCACCGGGGAGCTGTTTTTT.

This CDR3 reads CAITEDTAGNTIYF. Here the CDR3 DNA reads TGTGCCATCACAGAGGACACTGCTGGAAACACCATATATTTT. This chain uses TRBV10-3 with TRBJ1-3; D may be TRBD1 (5 bases). The CDR3 sequence is 14 residues long. The V end was cut by 7 bases, the J end by 2 bases, with 12 bases between. Germline CDR1 ENHRY, CDR2 SYGVKD.

The chain couples TRBV10-3 to TRBJ2-2, with 9 bases lining up with TRBD2. The CDR3 covers 16 residues. The ends lost 0 bases at V and 5 bases at J; junction bases unmatched: 4. Per germline, CDR1 ENHRY and CDR2 SYGVKD. The CDR3 DNA reads TGTGCCATCAGTGAGTCCGCTAGCGGGACAACCGGGGAGCTGTTTTTT. Protein: CAISESASGTTGELFF.

This clone was detected only a few times. The gene calls are TRBV6-6 and TRBJ2-7; a weak D match, TRBD1 (6 bases). Trimming cost V 4 bases and J 6 bases, with 16 bases left between them. Germline V lookup: CDR1 MNHNY, CDR2 SVGAGI (reference sequence). The CDR3 extends over 14 amino acids. CDR3 nucleotides: TGTGCCAGCAGTTTCGTCACAGGGTCCAGCGAGCAGTACTTC. It is translated as CASSFVTGSSEQYF.

The chain uses TRBV27 and TRBJ2-7; D gene ambiguous. The CDR3 loop spans 12 amino acids. From germline, CDR1 is MNHEY and CDR2 SMNVEV (reference sequence). V shed 4 bases and J shed 1 base, with 5 bases lying between them. The CDR3 here is CASSSQSYEQYF. The CDR3 nucleotides are TGTGCCAGCAGTTCCCAGTCCTACGAGCAGTACTTC.

J is TRBJ1-6 and V is TRBV19; maybe TRBD1 (5 bases). The CDR3 has 14 residues. CDR1 and CDR2 from the germline V gene are LNHDA and SQIVND (reference sequence). V gave up 3 bases and J gave up 7 bases, with 10 bases separating them. The CDR3 DNA is TGTGCCAGTAGTATGGGGACGGAGAATTCACCCCTCCACTTT. It yields the protein CASSMGTENSPLHF.

The chain recombines TRBV12-5 with TRBJ2-3; a weak D match, TRBD1 (6 bases). CDR1 is LGHNT and CDR2 is FRNRAP in the germline V gene. Trimming removed 6 bases from V and 4 bases from J, with 14 bases in between. The CDR3 has 14 residues. The DNA of the CDR3 is TGTGCTAGTGGCACGACCACAGGGCCAGATACGCAGTATTTT. It codes for CASGTTTGPDTQYF.

The rearrangement links TRBV30 to TRBJ1-6; 7 positions agree with TRBD1. CDR1 GTSNPN and CDR2 SVGIG come from the germline V gene (reference sequence). J gave up 3 bases and V 1 base, and 3 bases lay outside the gene matches. This CDR3 has 15 residues. CDR3 in DNA: TGTGCCTGGAGTGATCGACAGGGCTATAATTCACCCCTCCACTTT. Translating gives CAWSDRQGYNSPLHF. Full variable domain (outside the CDR3, taken from reference TRBV30 and TRBJ1-6): SQTIHQWPATLVQPVGSPLSLECTVEGTSNPNLYWYRQAAGRGLQLLFYSVGIGQISSEVPQNLSASRPQDRQFILSSKKLLLSDSGFYLCAWSDRQGYNSPLHFGNGTRLTVT.

With respect to this clone: One end of the junction is discordant with germline, which a read error may explain. V usage is TRBV7-9 and J usage is TRBJ2-7; D is ambiguous. Germline loops: CDR1 SEHNR, CDR2 FQNEAQ (reference sequence). The CDR3 contains 12 residues. The CDR3 spells CASSLGYTPQVF. DNA of the CDR3: TGTGCCAGCAGCTTAGGGTATACACCCCAGGTCTTC.